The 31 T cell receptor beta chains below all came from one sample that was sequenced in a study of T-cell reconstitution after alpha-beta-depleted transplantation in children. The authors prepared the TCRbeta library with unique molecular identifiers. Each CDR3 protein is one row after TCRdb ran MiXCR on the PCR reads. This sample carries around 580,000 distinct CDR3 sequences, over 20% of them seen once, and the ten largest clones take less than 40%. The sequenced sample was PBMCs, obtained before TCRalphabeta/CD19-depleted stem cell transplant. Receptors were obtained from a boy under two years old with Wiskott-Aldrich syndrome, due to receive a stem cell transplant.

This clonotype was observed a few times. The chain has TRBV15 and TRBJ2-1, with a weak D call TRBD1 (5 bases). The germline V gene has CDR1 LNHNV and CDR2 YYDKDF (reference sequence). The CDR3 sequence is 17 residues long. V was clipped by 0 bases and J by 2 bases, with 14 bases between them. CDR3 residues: CATSRDQKGKTYNEQFF. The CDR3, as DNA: TGTGCCACCAGCAGAGATCAAAAGGGGAAAACCTACAATGAGCAGTTCTTC. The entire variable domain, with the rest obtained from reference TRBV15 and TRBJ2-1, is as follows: DAMVIQNPRYQVTQFGKPVTLSCSQTLNHNVMYWYQQKSSQAPKLLFHYYDKDFNNEADTPDNFQSRRPNTSFCFLDIRSPGLGDTAMYLCATSRDQKGKTYNEQFFGPGTRLTVL.

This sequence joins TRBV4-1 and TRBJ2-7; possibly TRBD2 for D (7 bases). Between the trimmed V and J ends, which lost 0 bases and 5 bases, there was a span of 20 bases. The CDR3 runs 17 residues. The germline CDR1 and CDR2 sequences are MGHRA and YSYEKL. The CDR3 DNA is TGCGCCAGCAGCCAAGATCTTCGGGGGCTAGCGGTCAACGAGCAGTACTTC. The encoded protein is CASSQDLRGLAVNEQYF.

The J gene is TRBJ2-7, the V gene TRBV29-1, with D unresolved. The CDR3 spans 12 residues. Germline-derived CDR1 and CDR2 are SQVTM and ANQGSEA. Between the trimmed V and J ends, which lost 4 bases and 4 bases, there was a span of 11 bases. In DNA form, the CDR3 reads TGCAGCGTTGGTAGGACGAGGTACGAGCAGTACTTC. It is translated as CSVGRTRYEQYF.

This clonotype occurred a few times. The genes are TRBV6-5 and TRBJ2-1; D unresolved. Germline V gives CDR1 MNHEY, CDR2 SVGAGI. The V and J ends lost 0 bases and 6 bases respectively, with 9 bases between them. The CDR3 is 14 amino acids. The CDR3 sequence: CASSYSTQSNEQFF. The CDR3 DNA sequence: TGTGCCAGCAGTTACTCGACTCAATCCAATGAGCAGTTCTTC.

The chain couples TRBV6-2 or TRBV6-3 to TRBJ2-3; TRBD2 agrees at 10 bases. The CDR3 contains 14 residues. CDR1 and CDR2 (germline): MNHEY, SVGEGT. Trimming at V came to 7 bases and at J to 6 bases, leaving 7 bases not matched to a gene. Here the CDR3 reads CASNRRTSGDTQYF. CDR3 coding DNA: TGTGCCAGCAACCGAAGGACTAGCGGCGATACGCAGTATTTT.

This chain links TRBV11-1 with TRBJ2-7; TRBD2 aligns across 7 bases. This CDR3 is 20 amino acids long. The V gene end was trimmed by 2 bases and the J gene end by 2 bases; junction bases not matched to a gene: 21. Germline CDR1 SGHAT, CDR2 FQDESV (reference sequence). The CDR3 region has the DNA TGTGCCAGCAGCTTAAAGCTGAGCCCAATCGGCGGGACTATAACCTACGAGCAGTACTTC. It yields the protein CASSLKLSPIGGTITYEQYF.

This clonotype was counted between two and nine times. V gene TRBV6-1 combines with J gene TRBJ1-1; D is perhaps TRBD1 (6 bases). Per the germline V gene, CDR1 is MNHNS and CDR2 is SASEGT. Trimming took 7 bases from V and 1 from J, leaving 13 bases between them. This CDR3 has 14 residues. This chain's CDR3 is CASIKTGGNTEAFF. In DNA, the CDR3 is TGTGCCAGCATAAAGACAGGAGGGAACACTGAAGCTTTCTTT.

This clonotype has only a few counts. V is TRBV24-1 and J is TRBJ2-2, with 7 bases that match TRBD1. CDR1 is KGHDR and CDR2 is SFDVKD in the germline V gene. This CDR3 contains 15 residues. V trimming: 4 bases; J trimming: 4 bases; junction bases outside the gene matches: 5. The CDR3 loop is CATSDPDRATGELFF. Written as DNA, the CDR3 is TGTGCCACCAGTGACCCCGACAGGGCCACCGGGGAGCTGTTTTTT.

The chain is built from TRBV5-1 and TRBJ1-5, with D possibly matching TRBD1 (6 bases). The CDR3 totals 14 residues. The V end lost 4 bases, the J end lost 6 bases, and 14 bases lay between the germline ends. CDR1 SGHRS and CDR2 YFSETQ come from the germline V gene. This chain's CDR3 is CASSPSEGVQPQHF. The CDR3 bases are TGCGCCAGCAGCCCCTCTGAGGGGGTTCAGCCCCAGCATTTT. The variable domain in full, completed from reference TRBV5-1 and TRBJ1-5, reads KAGVTQTPRYLIKTRGQQVTLSCSPISGHRSVSWYQQTPGQGLQFLFEYFSETQRNKGNFPGRFSGRQFSNSRSEMNVSTLELGDSALYLCASSPSEGVQPQHFGDGTRLSIL.

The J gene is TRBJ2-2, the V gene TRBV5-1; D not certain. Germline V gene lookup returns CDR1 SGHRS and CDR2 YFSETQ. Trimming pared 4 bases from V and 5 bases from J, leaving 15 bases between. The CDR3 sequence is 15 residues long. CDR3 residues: CASSLGNSWTGELFF. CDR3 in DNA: TGCGCCAGCAGCCTAGGGAACAGTTGGACCGGGGAGCTGTTTTTT.

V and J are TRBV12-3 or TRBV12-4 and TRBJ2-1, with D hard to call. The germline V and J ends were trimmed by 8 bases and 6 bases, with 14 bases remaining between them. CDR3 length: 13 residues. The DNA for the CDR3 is TGTGCCAGCTCTAGGCTAGTAGCCAATGAGCAGTTCTTC. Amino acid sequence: CASSRLVANEQFF.

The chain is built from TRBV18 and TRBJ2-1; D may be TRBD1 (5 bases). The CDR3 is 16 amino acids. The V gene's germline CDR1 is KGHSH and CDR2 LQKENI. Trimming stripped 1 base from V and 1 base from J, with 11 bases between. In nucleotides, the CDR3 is TGTGCCAGCTCACCACTACCAGGGATTTCCTACAATGAGCAGTTCTTC. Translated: CASSPLPGISYNEQFF.

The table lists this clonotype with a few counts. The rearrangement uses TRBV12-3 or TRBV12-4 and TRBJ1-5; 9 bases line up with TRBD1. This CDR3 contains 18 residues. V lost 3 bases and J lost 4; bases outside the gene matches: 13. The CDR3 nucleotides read TGTGCCAGCAGTTTTAAGGGACAGGGATGGGCTGGGAATCAGCCCCAGCATTTT. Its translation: CASSFKGQGWAGNQPQHF.

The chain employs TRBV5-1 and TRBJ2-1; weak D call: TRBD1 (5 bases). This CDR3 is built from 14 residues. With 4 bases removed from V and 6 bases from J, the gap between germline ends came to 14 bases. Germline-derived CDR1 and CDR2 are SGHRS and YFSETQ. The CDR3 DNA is TGCGCCAGCAGCGTCCAGGGTTTTCCCAATGAGCAGTTCTTC. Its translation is CASSVQGFPNEQFF.

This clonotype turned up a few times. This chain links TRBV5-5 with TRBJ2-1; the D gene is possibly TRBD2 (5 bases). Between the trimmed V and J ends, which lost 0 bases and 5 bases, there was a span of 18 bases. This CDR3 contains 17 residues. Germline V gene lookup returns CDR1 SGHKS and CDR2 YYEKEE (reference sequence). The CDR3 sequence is CASSLAGDNGLNNEQFF. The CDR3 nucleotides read TGTGCCAGCAGCTTGGCCGGGGATAACGGCCTCAACAATGAGCAGTTCTTC. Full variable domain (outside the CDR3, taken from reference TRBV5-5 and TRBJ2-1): DAGVTQSPTHLIKTRGQQVTLRCSPISGHKSVSWYQQVLGQGPQFIFQYYEKEERGRGNFPDRFSARQFPNYSSELNVNALLLGDSALYLCASSLAGDNGLNNEQFFGPGTRLTVL.

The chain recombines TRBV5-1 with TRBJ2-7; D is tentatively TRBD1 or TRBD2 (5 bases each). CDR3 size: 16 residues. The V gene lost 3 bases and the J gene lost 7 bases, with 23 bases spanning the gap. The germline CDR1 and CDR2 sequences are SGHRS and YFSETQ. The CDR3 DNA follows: TGCGCCAGCAGCTGGGGGTTGGGCGGTGCCTCGGGGGAGCAGTACTTC. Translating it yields CASSWGLGGASGEQYF.

CDR3 DNA sequence: TGCAGTGCTAGAGATCCCGGAACATACAATGAGCAGTTCTTC. Translated: CSARDPGTYNEQFF. The chain is built from TRBV20-1 and TRBJ2-1, with D unresolved. Germline V gene sequence: CDR1 DFQATT, CDR2 SNEGSKA (reference sequence). This CDR3 has 14 amino acids. The germline V and J ends were trimmed by 0 bases and 4 bases, with 10 bases remaining between them.

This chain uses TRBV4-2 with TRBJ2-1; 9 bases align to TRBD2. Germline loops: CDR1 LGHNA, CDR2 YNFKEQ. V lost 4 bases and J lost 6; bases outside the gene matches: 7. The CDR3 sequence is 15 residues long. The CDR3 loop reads CASSLRTSVVNEQFF. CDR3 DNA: TGTGCCAGCAGCCTTAGGACTAGCGTGGTCAATGAGCAGTTCTTC.

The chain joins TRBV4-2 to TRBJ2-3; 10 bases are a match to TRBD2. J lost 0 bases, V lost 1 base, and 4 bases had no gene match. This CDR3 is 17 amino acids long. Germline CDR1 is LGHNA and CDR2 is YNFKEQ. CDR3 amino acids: CASSQGVTSGSTDTQYF. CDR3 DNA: TGTGCCAGCAGCCAAGGAGTGACTAGCGGGAGCACAGATACGCAGTATTTT.

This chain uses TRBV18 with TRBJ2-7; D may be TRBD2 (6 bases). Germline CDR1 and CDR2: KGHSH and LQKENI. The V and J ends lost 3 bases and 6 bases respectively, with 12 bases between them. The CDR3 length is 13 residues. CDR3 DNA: TGTGCCAGCTCACCGGTTCCGGGAGTCGAGCAGTACTTC. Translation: CASSPVPGVEQYF.

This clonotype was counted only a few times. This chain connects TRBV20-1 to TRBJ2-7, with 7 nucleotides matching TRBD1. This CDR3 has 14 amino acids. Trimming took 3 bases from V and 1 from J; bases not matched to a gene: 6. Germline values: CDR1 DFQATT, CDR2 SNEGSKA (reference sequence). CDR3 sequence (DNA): TGCAGTGCTAGTTATGGGACAGTATCCTACGAGCAGTACTTC. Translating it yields CSASYGTVSYEQYF.

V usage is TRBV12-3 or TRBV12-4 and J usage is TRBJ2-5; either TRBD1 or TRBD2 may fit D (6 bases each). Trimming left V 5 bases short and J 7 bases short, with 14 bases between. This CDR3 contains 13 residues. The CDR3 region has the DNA TGTGCCAGCAGTGAGATAGGAGGGGGGACCCAGTACTTC. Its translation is CASSEIGGGTQYF.

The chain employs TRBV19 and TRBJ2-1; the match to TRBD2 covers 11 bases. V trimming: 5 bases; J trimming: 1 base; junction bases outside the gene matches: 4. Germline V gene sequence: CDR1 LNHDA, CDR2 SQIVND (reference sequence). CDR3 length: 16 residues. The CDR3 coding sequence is TGTGCCAGTAGTCCATCTAGCGGGAGGTCCTACAATGAGCAGTTCTTC. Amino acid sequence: CASSPSSGRSYNEQFF.

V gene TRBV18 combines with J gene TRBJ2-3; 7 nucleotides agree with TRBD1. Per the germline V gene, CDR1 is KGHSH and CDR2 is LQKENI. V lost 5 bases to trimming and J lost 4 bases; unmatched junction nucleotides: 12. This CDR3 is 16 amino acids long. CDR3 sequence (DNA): TGTGCCAGCTCATCGCGGACAGGCGCCGTCGCAGATACGCAGTATTTT. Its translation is CASSSRTGAVADTQYF.

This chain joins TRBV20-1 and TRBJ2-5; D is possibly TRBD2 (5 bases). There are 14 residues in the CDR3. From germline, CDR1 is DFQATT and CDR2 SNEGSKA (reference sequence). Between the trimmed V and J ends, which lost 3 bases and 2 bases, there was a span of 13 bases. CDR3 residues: CSASSDLAQETQYF. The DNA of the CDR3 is TGCAGTGCTAGCTCGGACTTAGCTCAAGAGACCCAGTACTTC.

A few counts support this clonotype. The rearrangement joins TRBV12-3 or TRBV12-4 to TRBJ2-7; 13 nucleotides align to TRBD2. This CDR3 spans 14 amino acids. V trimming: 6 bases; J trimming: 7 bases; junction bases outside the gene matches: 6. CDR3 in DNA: TGTGCCAGCAGGAGGGGACTAGCGGGATGGGAGCAGTACTTC. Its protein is CASRRGLAGWEQYF.

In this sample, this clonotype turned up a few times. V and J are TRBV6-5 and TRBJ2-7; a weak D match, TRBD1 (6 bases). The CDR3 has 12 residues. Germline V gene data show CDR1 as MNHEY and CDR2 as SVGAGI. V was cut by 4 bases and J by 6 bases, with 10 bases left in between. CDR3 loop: CASSSGAGEQYF. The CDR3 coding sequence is TGTGCCAGCAGTTCAGGGGCAGGCGAGCAGTACTTC.

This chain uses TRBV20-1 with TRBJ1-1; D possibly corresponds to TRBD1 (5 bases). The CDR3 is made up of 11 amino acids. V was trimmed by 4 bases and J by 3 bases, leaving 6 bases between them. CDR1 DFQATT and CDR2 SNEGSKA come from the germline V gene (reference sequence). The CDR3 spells CSAKGYTEAFF. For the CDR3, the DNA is TGCAGTGCTAAGGGGTACACTGAAGCTTTCTTT.

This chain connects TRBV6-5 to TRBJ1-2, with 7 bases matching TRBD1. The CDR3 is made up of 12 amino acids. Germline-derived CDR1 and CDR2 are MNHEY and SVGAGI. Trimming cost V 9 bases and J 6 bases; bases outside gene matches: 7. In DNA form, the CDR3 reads TGTGCCAGTTCGACAGGGTTTCATGGCTACACCTTC. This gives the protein CASSTGFHGYTF.

CDR3 DNA sequence: TGTGCCAGCAGCGTAGGTAGCGGCTCCTACGAGCAGTACTTC. Its protein is CASSVGSGSYEQYF. This chain joins TRBV9 and TRBJ2-7; weak D call: TRBD2 (6 bases). This CDR3 contains 14 residues. The V and J ends lost 0 bases and 0 bases respectively, with 7 bases between them. In germline, CDR1 is SGDLS, CDR2 YYNGEE.

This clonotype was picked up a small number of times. The CDR3 nucleotides are TGTGCCAGCAGCGTATCAGCGGGAGGCCTCGCCTACGAGCAGTACTTC. The encoded protein is CASSVSAGGLAYEQYF. The chain combines TRBV9 with TRBJ2-7; 9 bases line up with TRBD2. V trimming: 1 base; J trimming: 2 bases; junction bases outside the gene matches: 7. There are 16 residues in the CDR3. Germline CDR1 and CDR2: SGDLS and YYNGEE.